The rows below give T cell receptor beta chains drawn from one sample of a study of CD8 T cells in Susac syndrome. TCRdb ran MiXCR on the immunoSEQ multiplex PCR reads and lists one entry per CDR3 protein. The sample shows some 190,000 distinct CDR3 sequences, roughly 94% of them seen only once. Sequences were obtained from CD4+ T cells from PBMCs. The origin of the receptors is a human donor in good health. CDR3s include the opening cysteine and the closing phenylalanine or tryptophan. D genes are given only for firm matches. Rows may omit the clone size; those that give it use once, few, many or a size class.

>TRBV29-1|TRBJ2-3|.|.
TGCAGTTTCTCGGGCCCTGAGAGGAGCTTCAGCACAGATACGCAGTATTTT
CSFSGPERSFSTDTQYF
>TRBV29-1|TRBJ1-1|.|TRBD1
TGCAGCGTGGGGGGACAGGTTGTGAACACTGAAGCTTTCTTT
CSVGGQVVNTEAFF
>TRBV9|TRBJ2-5|.|TRBD1
TGTGCCAGGGGGACAGACCAAGAGACCCAGTACTTC
CARGTDQETQYF
>TRBV3-1|TRBJ2-7|.|.
TGTGCCAGCAGCCGAAGAGACCGGATCGAGCAGTACTTC
CASSRRDRIEQYF
>TRBV20-1|TRBJ1-5|.|.
TGCAGTGCTCGTGAAGTCAATCAGCCCCAGCATTTT
CSAREVNQPQHF
>TRBV19|TRBJ1-2|.|.
TGTGCCAGTAGTCGGGGTTTAGCTAACTATGGCTACACCTTC
CASSRGLANYGYTF
>TRBV7-2|TRBJ2-3|once|.
TGTGCCAGCAGCCGTGGAGGGCAGGGCACAGATACGCAGTATTTT
CASSRGGQGTDTQYF
>TRBV12-3/TRBV12-4|TRBJ1-1|.|.
TGTGCCAGCAGCCGGACGGAAGAGAACACTGAAGCTTTCTTT
CASSRTEENTEAFF
>TRBV5-6|TRBJ2-1|.|TRBD1
TGTGCCAGCAGTTCCGATGCGGGACAGGGCTATGAGCAGTTCTTC
CASSSDAGQGYEQFF
>TRBV28|TRBJ2-3|.|TRBD2
TGTGCCAGCAGTATCTTCGGGGCGGGGGTCGCAGATACGCAGTATTTT
CASSIFGAGVADTQYF
>TRBV15|TRBJ2-1|.|TRBD2
TGTGCCACCAGCAGAGAAAGCGGGAGAGGGAATGAGCAGTTCTTC
CATSRESGRGNEQFF
>TRBV29-1|TRBJ1-5|.|.
TGCAGCGTGCGCACGGGAATAGATCAGCCCCAGCATTTT
CSVRTGIDQPQHF
>TRBV4-2|TRBJ2-3|.|TRBD2
TGTGCCAGCAGCCAACTAGCGGGGGGCACAGATACGCAGTATTTT
CASSQLAGGTDTQYF
>TRBV19|TRBJ2-1|.|TRBD2
TGTGCCAGTAAGCAGACGACTAGCGGGAGGGGGGAGCAGTTCTTC
CASKQTTSGRGEQFF
>TRBV12-5|TRBJ2-7|.|.
TGTGCTAGTGGCCCGAGAGGGGAGGTATACGAGCAGTACTTC
CASGPRGEVYEQYF
>TRBV7-8|TRBJ1-2|.|TRBD1
TGTGCCAGCAGCTTAGACGGCAGGGGGCTCGGGGGCTACACCTTC
CASSLDGRGLGGYTF
>TRBV7-2|TRBJ2-2|once|TRBD2
TGTGCCAGCAGCTCGGGACTAGTGAAAACCGGGGAGCTGTTTTTT
CASSSGLVKTGELFF
>TRBV29-1|TRBJ2-7|.|TRBD1
TGCAGCGGACAGGGAGACTACGAGCAGTACTTC
CSGQGDYEQYF
>TRBV4-1|TRBJ2-7|.|TRBD2
TGCGCCAGCAGCCTCCCTAGCGGGAGTCAGTACTTC
CASSLPSGSQYF
>TRBV14|TRBJ2-5|.|.
TGTGCCAGCAGCCAAGTTCAGGGATCGGAGGGGGAGACCCAGTACTTC
CASSQVQGSEGETQYF
>TRBV27|TRBJ1-2|.|.
TGTGCCAGCAGTCCTCTGGGAGCTGGAGGAGGCTACACCTTC
CASSPLGAGGGYTF
>TRBV30|TRBJ1-5|once|.
TGTGCCTGGAGTGGGGGTTCTGGTCGCAATCAGCCCCAGCATTTT
CAWSGGSGRNQPQHF
>TRBV5-4|TRBJ2-6|.|.
TGTGCCGGACGGATTAGATCTGGGGCCAACGTCCTGACTTTC
CAGRIRSGANVLTF
>TRBV6-2/TRBV6-3|TRBJ1-5|.|.
TGTGCCACCGGGGGTGGTCCCAGCAATCAGCCCCAGCATTTT
CATGGGPSNQPQHF
>TRBV12-3/TRBV12-4|TRBJ2-1|once|.
TGTGCCAGCAGCAAGACTAGGTCAATTGAGAATGAGCAGTTCTTC
CASSKTRSIENEQFF
>TRBV5-4|TRBJ1-2|once|.
TGTGCCAGCAGCTTTTCTGGGAGCAACTATGGCTACACCTTC
CASSFSGSNYGYTF
>TRBV29-1|TRBJ1-1|.|.
TGCAGCGCCCGACACCCGAACACTGAAGCTTTCTTT
CSARHPNTEAFF
>TRBV5-1|TRBJ1-2|.|TRBD1
TGCGCCAGCAGCCGGACAGGGGGAGGTGGCTACACCTTC
CASSRTGGGGYTF
>TRBV3-1|TRBJ1-1|.|.
TGTGCCAGCAGCCAAAGAGGACAAGCTTTCTTT
CASSQRGQAFF
>TRBV12-3/TRBV12-4|TRBJ2-3|.|TRBD2
TGTGCCAGCACCTTCGGACTAGGCACAGATACGCAGTATTTT
CASTFGLGTDTQYF
>TRBV30|TRBJ1-5|.|.
TGTGCCTGGAGTGGGACTGGACGGCTCAATCAGCCCCAGCATTTT
CAWSGTGRLNQPQHF
>TRBV20-1|TRBJ2-7|.|.
TGCAGTGCTAGCTTGGCGGCAACCTACGAGCAGTACTTC
CSASLAATYEQYF
>TRBV4-3|TRBJ2-2|.|TRBD2
TGCGCCAGCGGAAAAGGACTAGCGGGAGTCACCGGGGAGCTGTTTTTT
CASGKGLAGVTGELFF
>TRBV28|TRBJ1-2|.|.
TGTGCCAGCAGATTGATGGCCGGGGTCTATGGCTACACCTTC
CASRLMAGVYGYTF
>TRBV6-5|TRBJ1-5|.|.
TGTGCCAGCAGCTCTGAAAGGGTGGGCAATCAGCCCCAGCATTTT
CASSSERVGNQPQHF
>TRBV6-5|TRBJ2-7|.|.
TGTGCCAGCAGAAGGGGAAGCGAGCAGTACTTC
CASRRGSEQYF
>TRBV29-1|TRBJ2-1|.|TRBD2
TGCAGCGTTGGATTAGCGGGAGGGCGCAATGAGCAGTTCTTC
CSVGLAGGRNEQFF
>TRBV20-1|TRBJ2-1|once|TRBD1
TGCAGCCTCTGGACAGGCAATGAGCAGTTCTTC
CSLWTGNEQFF
>TRBV20-1|TRBJ1-1|.|.
TGCAGTGCTAGAGATGCAGGGAGGAACACTGAAGCTTTCTTT
CSARDAGRNTEAFF
>TRBV6-2/TRBV6-3|TRBJ2-1|.|TRBD2
TGTGCCAGCAGTCCCCGTAGTAGCGGGAGGAACTATGAGCAGTTCTTC
CASSPRSSGRNYEQFF
>TRBV29-1|TRBJ2-3|.|TRBD2
TGCAGCGTTGACCGGGAGGGAGTAGATACGCAGTATTTT
CSVDREGVDTQYF